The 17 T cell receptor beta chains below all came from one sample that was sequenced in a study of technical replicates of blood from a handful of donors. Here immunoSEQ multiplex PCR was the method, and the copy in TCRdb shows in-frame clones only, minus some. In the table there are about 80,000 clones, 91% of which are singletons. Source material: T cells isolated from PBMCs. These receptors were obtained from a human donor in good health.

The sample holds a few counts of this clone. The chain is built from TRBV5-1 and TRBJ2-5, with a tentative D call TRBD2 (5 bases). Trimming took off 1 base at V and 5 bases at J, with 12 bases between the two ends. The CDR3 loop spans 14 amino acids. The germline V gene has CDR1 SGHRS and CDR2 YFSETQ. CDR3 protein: CASSLMGVRETQYF. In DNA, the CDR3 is TGCGCCAGCAGCTTGATGGGAGTAAGGGAGACCCAGTACTTC. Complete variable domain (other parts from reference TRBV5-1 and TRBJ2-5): KAGVTQTPRYLIKTRGQQVTLSCSPISGHRSVSWYQQTPGQGLQFLFEYFSETQRNKGNFPGRFSGRQFSNSRSEMNVSTLELGDSALYLCASSLMGVRETQYFGPGTRLLVL.

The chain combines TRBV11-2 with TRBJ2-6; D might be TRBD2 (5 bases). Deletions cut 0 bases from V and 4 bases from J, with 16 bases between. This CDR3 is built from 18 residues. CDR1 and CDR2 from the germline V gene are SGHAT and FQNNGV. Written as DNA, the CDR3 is TGTGCCAGCAGCTTAGAAGGAGGCTGGGTGGCCGGGGCCAACGTCCTGACTTTC. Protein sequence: CASSLEGGWVAGANVLTF. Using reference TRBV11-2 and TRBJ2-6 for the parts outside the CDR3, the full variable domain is EAGVAQSPRYKIIEKRQSVAFWCNPISGHATLYWYQQILGQGPKLLIQFQNNGVVDDSQLPKDRFSAERLKGVDSTLKIQPAKLEDSAVYLCASSLEGGWVAGANVLTFGAGSRLTVL.

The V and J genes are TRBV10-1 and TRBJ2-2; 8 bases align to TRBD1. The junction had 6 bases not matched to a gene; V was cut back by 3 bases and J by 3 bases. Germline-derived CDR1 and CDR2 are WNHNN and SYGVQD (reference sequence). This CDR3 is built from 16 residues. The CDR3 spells CASSERRQGHTGELFF. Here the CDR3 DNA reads TGCGCCAGCAGTGAAAGGCGACAGGGGCACACCGGGGAGCTGTTTTTT.

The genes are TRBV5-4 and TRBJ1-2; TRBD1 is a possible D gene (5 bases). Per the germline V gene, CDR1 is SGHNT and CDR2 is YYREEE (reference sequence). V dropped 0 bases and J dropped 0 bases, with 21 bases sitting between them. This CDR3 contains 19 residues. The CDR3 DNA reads TGTGCCAGCAGCTTGGTCCACTTGGATGGGGCGCGTACTAACTATGGCTACACCTTC. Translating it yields CASSLVHLDGARTNYGYTF.

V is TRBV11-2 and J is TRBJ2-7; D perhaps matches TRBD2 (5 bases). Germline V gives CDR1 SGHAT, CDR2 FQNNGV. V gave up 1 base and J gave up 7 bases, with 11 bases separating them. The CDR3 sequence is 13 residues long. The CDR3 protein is CASSLGRGWEQYF. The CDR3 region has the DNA TGTGCCAGCAGCTTAGGTAGAGGGTGGGAGCAGTACTTC. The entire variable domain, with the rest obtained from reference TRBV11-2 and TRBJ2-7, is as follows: EAGVAQSPRYKIIEKRQSVAFWCNPISGHATLYWYQQILGQGPKLLIQFQNNGVVDDSQLPKDRFSAERLKGVDSTLKIQPAKLEDSAVYLCASSLGRGWEQYFGPGTRLTVT.

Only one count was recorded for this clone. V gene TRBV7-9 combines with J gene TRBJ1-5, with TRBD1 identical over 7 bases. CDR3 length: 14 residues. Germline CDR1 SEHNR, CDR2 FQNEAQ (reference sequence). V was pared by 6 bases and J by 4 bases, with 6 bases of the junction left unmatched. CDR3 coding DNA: TGTGCCAGCAGTCGGACAGGTCATAATCAGCCCCAGCATTTT. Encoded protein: CASSRTGHNQPQHF.

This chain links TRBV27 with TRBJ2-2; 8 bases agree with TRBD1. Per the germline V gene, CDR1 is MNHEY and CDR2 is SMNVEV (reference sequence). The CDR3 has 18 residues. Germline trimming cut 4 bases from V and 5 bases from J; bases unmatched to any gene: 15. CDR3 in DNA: TGTGCCAGCAGTTCAAACTCCCGGACAGGGATAGTGACCGGGGAGCTGTTTTTT. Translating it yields CASSSNSRTGIVTGELFF.

CDR3 coding DNA: TGTGCCAGCAGTCCACTATACGACAGCACTAACTATGGCTACACCTTC. Protein sequence: CASSPLYDSTNYGYTF. The chain joins TRBV27 to TRBJ1-2; a possible D gene is TRBD1 (5 bases). From germline, CDR1 is MNHEY and CDR2 SMNVEV (reference sequence). This CDR3 region has 16 residues. The V end lost 5 bases, the J end lost 0 bases, and 16 bases lay between the germline ends.

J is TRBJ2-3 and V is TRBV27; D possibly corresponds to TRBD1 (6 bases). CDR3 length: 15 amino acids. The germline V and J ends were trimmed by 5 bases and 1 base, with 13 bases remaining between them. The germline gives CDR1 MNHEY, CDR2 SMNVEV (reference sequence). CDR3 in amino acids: CASSPQQGGTDTQYF. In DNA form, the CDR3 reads TGTGCCAGCAGTCCACAACAGGGAGGCACAGATACGCAGTATTTT.

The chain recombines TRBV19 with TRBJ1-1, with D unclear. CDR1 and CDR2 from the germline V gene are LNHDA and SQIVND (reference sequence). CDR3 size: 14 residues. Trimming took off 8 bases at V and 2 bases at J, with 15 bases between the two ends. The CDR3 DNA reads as TGTGCCAGTCGATACTCGGCGGGCAACACTGAAGCTTTCTTT. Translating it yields CASRYSAGNTEAFF. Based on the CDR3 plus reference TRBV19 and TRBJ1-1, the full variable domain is DGGITQSPKYLFRKEGQNVTLSCEQNLNHDAMYWYRQDPGQGLRLIYYSQIVNDFQKGDIAEGYSVSREKKESFPLTVTSAQKNPTAFYLCASRYSAGNTEAFFGQGTRLTVV.

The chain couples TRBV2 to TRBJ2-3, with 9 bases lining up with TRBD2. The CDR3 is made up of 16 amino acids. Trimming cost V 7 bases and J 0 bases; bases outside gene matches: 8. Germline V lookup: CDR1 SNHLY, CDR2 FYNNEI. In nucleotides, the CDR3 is TGTGCCAGCAAACAGGGACTAGCTGATAGCACAGATACGCAGTATTTT. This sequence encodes CASKQGLADSTDTQYF. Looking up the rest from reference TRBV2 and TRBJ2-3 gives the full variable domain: EPEVTQTPSHQVTQMGQEVILRCVPISNHLYFYWYRQILGQKVEFLVSFYNNEISEKSEIFDDQFSVERPDGSNFTLKIRSTKLEDSAMYFCASKQGLADSTDTQYFGPGTRLTVL.

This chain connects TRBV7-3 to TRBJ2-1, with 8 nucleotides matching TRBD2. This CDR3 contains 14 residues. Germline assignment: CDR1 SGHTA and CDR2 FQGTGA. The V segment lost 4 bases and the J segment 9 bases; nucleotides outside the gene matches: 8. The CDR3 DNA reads TGTGCCAGCAGCTCAGGGAGCGGGAGAGCTGAGCAGTTCTTC. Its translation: CASSSGSGRAEQFF. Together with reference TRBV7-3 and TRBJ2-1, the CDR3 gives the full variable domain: GAGVSQTPSNKVTEKGKYVELRCDPISGHTALYWYRQSLGQGPEFLIYFQGTGAADDSGLPNDRFFAVRPEGSVSTLKIQRTERGDSAVYLCASSSGSGRAEQFFGPGTRLTVL.

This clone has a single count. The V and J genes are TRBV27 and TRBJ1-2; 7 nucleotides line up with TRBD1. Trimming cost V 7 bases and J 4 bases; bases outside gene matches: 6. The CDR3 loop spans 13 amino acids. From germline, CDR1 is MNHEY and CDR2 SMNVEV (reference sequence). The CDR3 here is CASTQGQSYGYTF. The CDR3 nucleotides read TGTGCCAGCACCCAGGGACAGAGCTATGGCTACACCTTC.

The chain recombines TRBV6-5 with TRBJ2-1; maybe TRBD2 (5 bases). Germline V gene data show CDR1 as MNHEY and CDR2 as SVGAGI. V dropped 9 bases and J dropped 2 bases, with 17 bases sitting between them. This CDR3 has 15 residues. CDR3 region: CARPGWEFAYNEQFF. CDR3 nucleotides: TGTGCCAGACCTGGGTGGGAGTTCGCCTACAATGAGCAGTTCTTC.

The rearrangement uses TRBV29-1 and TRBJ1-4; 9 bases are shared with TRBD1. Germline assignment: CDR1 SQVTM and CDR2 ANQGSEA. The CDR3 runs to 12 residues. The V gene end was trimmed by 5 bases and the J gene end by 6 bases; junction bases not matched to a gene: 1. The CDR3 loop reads CSVRDRDEKLFF. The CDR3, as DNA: TGCAGCGTTCGGGACAGGGATGAAAAACTGTTTTTT.

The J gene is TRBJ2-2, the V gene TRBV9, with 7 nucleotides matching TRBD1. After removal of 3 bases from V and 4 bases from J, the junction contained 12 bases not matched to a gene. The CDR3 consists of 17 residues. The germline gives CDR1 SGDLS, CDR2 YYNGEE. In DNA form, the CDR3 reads TGTGCCAGCAGCGGACAGTCGGGACAGAGTCGCACCGGGGAGCTGTTTTTT. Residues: CASSGQSGQSRTGELFF.

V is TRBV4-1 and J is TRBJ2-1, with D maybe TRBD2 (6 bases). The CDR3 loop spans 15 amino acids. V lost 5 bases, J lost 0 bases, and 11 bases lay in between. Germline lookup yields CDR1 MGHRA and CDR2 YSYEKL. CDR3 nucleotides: TGCGCCAGCAGCATGAGACTAGGCTCCTACAATGAGCAGTTCTTC. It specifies CASSMRLGSYNEQFF.